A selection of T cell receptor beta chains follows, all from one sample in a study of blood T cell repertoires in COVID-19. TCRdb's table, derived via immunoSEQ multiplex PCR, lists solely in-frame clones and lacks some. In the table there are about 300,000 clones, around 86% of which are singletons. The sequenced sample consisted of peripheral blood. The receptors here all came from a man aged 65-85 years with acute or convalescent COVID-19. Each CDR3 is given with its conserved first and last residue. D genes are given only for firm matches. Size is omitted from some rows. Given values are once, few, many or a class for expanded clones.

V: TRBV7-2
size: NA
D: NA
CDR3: CASSLMGGTYNEQFF

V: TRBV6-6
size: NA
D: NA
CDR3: CASRPGNYGYTF

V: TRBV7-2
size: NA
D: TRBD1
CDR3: CASSHGQGGYTF

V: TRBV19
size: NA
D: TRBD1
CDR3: CASSKGRQGASGTEAFF

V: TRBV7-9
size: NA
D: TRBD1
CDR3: CASSPTGPGELFF

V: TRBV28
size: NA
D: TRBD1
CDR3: CASRRQGSSYEQYF

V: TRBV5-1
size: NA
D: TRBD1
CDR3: CASSAARQGNTIYF

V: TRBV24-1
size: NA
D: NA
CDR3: CATSDLYEQYF

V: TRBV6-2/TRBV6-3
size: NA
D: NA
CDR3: CASSYPGKRVNTEAFF

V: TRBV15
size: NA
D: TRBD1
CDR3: CATSRGDRVDTEAFF

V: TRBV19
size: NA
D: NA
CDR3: CASTTGTGNQPQHF

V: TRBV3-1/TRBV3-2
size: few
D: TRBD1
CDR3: CASSQVQGNSPLHF

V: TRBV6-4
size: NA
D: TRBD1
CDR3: CASSDPPGQGMVDEQYF

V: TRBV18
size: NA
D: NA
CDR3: CASSPFGAVYNEQFF

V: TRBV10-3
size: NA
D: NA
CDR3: CAISGRVNTEAFF

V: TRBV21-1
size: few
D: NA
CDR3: CASSKARQGSTEAFF

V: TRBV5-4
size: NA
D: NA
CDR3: CASSLGADSYEQYF

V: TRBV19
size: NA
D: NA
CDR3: CASSLVSSGNTIYF

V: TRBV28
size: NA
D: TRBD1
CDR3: CASSTILGTGDNSPLHF

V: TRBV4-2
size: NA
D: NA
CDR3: CASSQRSNTTWFPDTQYF

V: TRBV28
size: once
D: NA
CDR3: CASSLIAARDDQPQHF

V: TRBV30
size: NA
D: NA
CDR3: CAWSTTALSPLHF

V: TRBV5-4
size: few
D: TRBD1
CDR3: CASGDTGGYGYTF

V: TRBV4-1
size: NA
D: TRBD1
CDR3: CASSQASQGSDTQYF

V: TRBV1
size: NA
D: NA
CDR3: CTSSQDLRQGQLYEQYF

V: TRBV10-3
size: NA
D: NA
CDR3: CAIMAGGNQPQHF

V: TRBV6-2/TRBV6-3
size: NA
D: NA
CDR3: CASSWRGHTGELFF

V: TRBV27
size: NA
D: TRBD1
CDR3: CASRTRQGGREQYF

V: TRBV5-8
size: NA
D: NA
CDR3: CASSGGPEPLGDTQYF

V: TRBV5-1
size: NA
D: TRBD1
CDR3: CASSEGQGGRNQPQHF

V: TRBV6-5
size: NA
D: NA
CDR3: CASSYEAAEKLFF

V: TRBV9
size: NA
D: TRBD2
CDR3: CASSVASIPTGGEQYF

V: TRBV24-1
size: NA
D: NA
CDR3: CATSDPGTRTGETQYF

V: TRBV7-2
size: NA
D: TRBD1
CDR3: CASSGGTGELPQHF

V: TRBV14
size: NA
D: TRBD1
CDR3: CASSQPGQGYNEQFF

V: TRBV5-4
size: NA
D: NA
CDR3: CASSLQGQETQYF

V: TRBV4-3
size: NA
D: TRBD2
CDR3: CASSQEAGVGQFF

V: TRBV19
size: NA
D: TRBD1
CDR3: CASQQGNYGYTF

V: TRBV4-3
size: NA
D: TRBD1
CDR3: CASSQVPGGNTGELFF

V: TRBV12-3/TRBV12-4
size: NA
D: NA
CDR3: CASRLRAGNEQFF

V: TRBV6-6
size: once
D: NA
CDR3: CASSYPGENGYTF

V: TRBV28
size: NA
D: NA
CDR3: CASSLSDSPLHF

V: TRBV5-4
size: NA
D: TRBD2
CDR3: CAGRRREDTDTQYF

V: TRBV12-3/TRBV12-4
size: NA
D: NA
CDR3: CASSSNLREKLFF

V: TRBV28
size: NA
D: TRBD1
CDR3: CASSQRGQGYGYTF

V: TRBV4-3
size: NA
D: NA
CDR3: CASSQVISSGNTIYF

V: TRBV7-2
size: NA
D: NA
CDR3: CASSLRSGQNSYNEQFF

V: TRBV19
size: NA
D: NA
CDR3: CASSTQGHYGYTF